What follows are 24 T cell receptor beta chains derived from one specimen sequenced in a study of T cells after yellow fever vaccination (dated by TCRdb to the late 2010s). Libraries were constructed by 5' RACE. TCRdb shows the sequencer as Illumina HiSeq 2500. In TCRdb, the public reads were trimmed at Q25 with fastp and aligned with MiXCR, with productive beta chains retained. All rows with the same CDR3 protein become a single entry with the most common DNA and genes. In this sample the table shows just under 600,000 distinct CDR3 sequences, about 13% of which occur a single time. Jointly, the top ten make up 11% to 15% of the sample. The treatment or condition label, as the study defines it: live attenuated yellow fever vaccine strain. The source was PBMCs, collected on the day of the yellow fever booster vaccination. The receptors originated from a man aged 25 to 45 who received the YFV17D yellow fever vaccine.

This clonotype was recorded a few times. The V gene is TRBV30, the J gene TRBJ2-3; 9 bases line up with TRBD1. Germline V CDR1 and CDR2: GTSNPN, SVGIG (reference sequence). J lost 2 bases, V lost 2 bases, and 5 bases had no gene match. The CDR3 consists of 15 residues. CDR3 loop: CAWSTGGRATDTQYF. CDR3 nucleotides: TGTGCCTGGAGTACAGGGGGCCGCGCCACAGATACGCAGTATTTT.

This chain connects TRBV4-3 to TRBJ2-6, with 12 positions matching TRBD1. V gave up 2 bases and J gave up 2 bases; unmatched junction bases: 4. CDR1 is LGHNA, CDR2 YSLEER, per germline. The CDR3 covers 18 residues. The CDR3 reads CASSQWDRGPPGANVLTF. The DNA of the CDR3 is TGCGCCAGCAGCCAATGGGACAGGGGGCCCCCTGGGGCCAACGTCCTGACTTTC.

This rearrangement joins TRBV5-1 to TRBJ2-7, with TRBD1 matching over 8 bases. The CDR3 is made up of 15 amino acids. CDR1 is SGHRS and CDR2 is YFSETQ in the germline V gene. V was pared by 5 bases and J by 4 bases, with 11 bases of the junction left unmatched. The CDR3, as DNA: TGCGCCAGCAGACCCGGACAGGGCTTATCATACGAGCAGTACTTC. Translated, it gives CASRPGQGLSYEQYF.

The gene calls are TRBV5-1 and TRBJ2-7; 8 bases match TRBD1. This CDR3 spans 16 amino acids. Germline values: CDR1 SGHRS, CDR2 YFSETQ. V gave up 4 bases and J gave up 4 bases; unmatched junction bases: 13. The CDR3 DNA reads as TGCGCCAGCAGCATCACCACCGGGACAGGAGTATACGAGCAGTACTTC. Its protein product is CASSITTGTGVYEQYF.

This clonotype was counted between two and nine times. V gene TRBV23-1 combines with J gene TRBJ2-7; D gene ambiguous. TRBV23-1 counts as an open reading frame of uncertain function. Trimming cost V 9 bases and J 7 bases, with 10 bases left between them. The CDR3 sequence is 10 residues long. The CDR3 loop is CASFFEEQYF. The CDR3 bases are TGCGCCAGTTTCTTTGAGGAGCAGTACTTC.

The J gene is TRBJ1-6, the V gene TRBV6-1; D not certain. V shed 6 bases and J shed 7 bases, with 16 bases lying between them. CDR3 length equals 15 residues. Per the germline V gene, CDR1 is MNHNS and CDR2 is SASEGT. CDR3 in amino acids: CASSQARSENSPLHF. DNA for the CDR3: TGTGCCAGCAGCCAAGCTCGTAGTGAGAATTCACCCCTCCACTTT.

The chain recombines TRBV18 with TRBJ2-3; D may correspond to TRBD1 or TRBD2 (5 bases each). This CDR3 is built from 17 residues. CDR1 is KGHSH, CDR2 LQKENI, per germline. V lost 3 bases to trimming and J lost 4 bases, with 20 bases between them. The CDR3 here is CASSPIGTATGADTQYF. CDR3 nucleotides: TGTGCCAGCTCACCCATAGGGACCGCCACTGGCGCAGATACGCAGTATTTT.

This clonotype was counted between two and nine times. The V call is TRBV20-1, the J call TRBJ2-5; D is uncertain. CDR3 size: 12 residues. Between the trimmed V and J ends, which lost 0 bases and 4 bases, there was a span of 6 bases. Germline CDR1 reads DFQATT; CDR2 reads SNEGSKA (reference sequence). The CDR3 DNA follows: TGCAGTGCTAGAGATTCAGGAGAGACCCAGTACTTC. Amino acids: CSARDSGETQYF.

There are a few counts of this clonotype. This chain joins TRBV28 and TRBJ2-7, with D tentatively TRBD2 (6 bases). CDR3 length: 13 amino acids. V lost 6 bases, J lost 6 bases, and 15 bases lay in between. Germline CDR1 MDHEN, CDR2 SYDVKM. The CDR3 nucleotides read TGTGCCAGCAGCGCCGAAGGGAGGAGCGAGCAGTACTTC. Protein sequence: CASSAEGRSEQYF.

The CDR3 sequence is CASSPMWGGEQYF. In nucleotides, the CDR3 is TGTGCCAGCAGCCCAATGTGGGGAGGCGAGCAGTACTTC. This rearrangement joins TRBV7-2 to TRBJ2-7, with a weak D call TRBD2 (6 bases). CDR3 size: 13 residues. Trimming left V 5 bases short and J 6 bases short, with 14 bases between. Germline V gene lookup returns CDR1 SGHTA and CDR2 FQGNSA. The whole variable domain, remainder taken from reference TRBV7-2 and TRBJ2-7, is GAGVSQSPSNKVTEKGKDVELRCDPISGHTALYWYRQSLGQGLEFLIYFQGNSAPDKSGLPSDRFSAERTGGSVSTLTIQRTQQEDSAVYLCASSPMWGGEQYFGPGTRLTVT.

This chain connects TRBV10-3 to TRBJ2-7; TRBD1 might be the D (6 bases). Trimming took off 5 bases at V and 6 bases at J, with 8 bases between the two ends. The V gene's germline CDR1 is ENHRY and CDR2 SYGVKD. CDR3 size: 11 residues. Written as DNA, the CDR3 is TGTGCCATCAGTAAAGGGGGCGAGCAGTACTTC. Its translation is CAISKGGEQYF.

CDR3 loop: CASRDRRHNEQFF. In DNA, the CDR3 is TGTGCCAGCAGGGACAGGCGACACAATGAGCAGTTCTTC. The rearrangement joins TRBV28 to TRBJ2-1; 7 positions agree with TRBD1. Per the germline V gene, CDR1 is MDHEN and CDR2 is SYDVKM. CDR3 length: 13 residues. Unmatched junction bases numbered 4, after V lost 6 bases and J lost 5 bases.

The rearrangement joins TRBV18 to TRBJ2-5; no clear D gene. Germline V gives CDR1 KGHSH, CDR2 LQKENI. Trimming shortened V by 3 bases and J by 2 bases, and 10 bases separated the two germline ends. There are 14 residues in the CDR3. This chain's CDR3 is CASSPPGPQETQYF. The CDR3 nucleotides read TGTGCCAGCTCACCGCCCGGGCCACAAGAGACCCAGTACTTC. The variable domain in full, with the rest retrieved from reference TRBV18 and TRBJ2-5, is NAGVMQNPRHLVRRRGQEARLRCSPMKGHSHVYWYRQLPEEGLKFMVYLQKENIIDESGMPKERFSAEFPKEGPSILRIQQVVRGDSAAYFCASSPPGPQETQYFGPGTRLLVL.

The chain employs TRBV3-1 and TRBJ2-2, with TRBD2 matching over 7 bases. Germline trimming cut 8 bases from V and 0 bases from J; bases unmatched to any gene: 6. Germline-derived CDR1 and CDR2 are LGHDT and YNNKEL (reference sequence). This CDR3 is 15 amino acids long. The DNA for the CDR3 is TGTGCCAGCGGAGGCGGGGGAACGAACACCGGGGAGCTGTTTTTT. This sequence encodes CASGGGGTNTGELFF.

In nucleotides, the CDR3 is TGCGCCAGCAGCTTGGGACTAGCGGCGGATCGTAGGGAGCAGTTCTTC. Translation gives CASSLGLAADRREQFF. The chain employs TRBV5-1 and TRBJ2-1; 9 bases are a match to TRBD2. J was trimmed by 10 bases and V by 0 bases; bases with no gene match: 11. There are 16 residues in the CDR3. The V gene's germline CDR1 is SGHRS and CDR2 YFSETQ.

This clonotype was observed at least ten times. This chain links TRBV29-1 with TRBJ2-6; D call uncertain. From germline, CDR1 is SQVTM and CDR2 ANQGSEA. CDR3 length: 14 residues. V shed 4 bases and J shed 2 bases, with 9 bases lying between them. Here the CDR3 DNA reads TGCAGCGTTGCAGGATTTGCTGGGGCCAACGTCCTGACTTTC. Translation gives CSVAGFAGANVLTF.

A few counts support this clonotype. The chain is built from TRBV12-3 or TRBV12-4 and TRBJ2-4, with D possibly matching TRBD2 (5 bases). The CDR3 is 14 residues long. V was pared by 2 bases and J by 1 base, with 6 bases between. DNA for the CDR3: TGTGCCAGCAGTTTAAGGAGGGCCAAAAACATTCAGTACTTC. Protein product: CASSLRRAKNIQYF.

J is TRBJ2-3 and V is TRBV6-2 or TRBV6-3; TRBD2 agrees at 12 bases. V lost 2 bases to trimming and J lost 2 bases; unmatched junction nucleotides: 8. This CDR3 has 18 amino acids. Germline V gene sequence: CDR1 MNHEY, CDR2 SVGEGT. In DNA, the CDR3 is TGTGCCAGCAGTTACGAACTAGCGGGAGGAGATCACACAGATACGCAGTATTTT. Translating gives CASSYELAGGDHTDTQYF.

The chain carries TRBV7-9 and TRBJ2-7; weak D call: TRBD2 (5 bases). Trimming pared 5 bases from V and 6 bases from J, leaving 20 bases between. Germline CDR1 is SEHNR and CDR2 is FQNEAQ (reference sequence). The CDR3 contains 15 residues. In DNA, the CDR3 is TGTGCCAGCAGCCGGCGGGTCCCAAGGTCTCGCGAGCAGTACTTC. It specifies CASSRRVPRSREQYF.

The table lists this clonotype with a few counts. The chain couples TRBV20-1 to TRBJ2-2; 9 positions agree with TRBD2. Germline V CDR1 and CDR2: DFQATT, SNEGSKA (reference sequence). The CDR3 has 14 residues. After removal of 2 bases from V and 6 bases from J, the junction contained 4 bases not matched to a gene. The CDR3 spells CSARTAGGAGELFF. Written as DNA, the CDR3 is TGCAGTGCTAGAACAGCGGGAGGCGCCGGGGAGCTGTTTTTT.

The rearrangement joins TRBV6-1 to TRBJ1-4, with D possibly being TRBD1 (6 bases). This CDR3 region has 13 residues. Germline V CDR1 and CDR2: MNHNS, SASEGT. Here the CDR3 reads CASLQGEDEKLFF. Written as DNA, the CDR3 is TGTGCATCCCTACAGGGAGAGGATGAAAAACTGTTTTTT.

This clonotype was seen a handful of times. DNA for the CDR3: TGTGCCAGCAGCCCACGGACAGGGAGCGGGGGGGCTTTCTTT. Amino acids: CASSPRTGSGGAFF. The chain combines TRBV9 with TRBJ1-1; 8 bases fit TRBD1. Losses at the gene ends were 4 bases for V and 11 bases for J; bases not matched to a gene: 13. Looked up from germline, CDR1 is SGDLS and CDR2 is YYNGEE. CDR3 length equals 14 residues.

CDR3 region: CASSSGVPPFEQYF. CDR3 DNA sequence: TGTGCCAGCAGTTCAGGAGTCCCCCCCTTCGAGCAGTACTTC. J is TRBJ2-7 and V is TRBV28, with D unclear. V was pared by 4 bases and J by 6 bases, with 16 bases between. Germline V gives CDR1 MDHEN, CDR2 SYDVKM. The CDR3 is 14 amino acids.

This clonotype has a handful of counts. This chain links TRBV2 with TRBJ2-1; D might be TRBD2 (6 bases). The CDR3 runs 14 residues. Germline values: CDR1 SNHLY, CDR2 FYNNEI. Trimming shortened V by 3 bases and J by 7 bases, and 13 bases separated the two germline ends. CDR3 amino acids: CASSDRLGSNEQFF. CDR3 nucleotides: TGTGCCAGCAGTGACCGACTAGGATCGAATGAGCAGTTCTTC.